Listed below are T cell receptor beta chains from one sample, sequenced in a study of T-cell memory formation after mild COVID-19. TCRdb itself ran the 5' RACE reads through MiXCR, one entry per CDR3 protein. The sample consists of about 340,000 distinct CDR3 sequences, about an eighth of them appearing once. The sample consisted of PBMCs or a T cell subset sorted from them (not recorded which). The receptors here all came from a man in his late teens or twenties who had mild COVID-19 (a few samples of this study predate the infection). Cell type and time point are not known. The CDR3 runs from the conserved cysteine through the conserved F or W. The order of the fields is J gene, D gene, clone size, V gene, CDR3 protein, CDR3 DNA. D genes are given only for firm matches. Size tells how often a clone was seen (once, few, many) or the class of an expanded clone, and some rows leave it out.

TRBJ2-7,TRBD1,-,TRBV4-3,CASSYSGTGETYEQYF,TGCGCCAGCAGCTATTCCGGGACAGGGGAAACCTACGAGCAGTACTTC
TRBJ2-3,-,-,TRBV20-1,CSASVRKASTDTQYF,TGCAGTGCTAGCGTACGAAAAGCTAGCACAGATACGCAGTATTTT
TRBJ2-3,-,many,TRBV7-2,CASSFLVADTQYF,TGTGCCAGCAGCTTCCTAGTCGCAGATACGCAGTATTTT
TRBJ2-7,-,few,TRBV12-3/TRBV12-4,CASSLAGIHYEQYF,TGTGCCAGCAGTTTAGCCGGGATACACTACGAGCAGTACTTC
TRBJ1-1,-,-,TRBV12-3/TRBV12-4,CASSPDSTEAFF,TGTGCCAGCAGCCCGGACAGCACTGAAGCTTTCTTT
TRBJ2-3,-,few,TRBV11-2,CASSGRGLTQYF,TGTGCCAGCTCGGGCAGGGGCCTTACGCAGTATTTT
TRBJ2-5,-,-,TRBV9,CASTGRMGETQYF,TGTGCCAGCACTGGACGGATGGGAGAGACCCAGTACTTC
TRBJ2-3,-,few,TRBV5-1,CASRPRLAGLTDTQYF,TGCGCCAGCAGACCTCGGTTGGCCGGACTCACAGATACGCAGTATTTT
TRBJ1-5,TRBD1,-,TRBV3-1,CASSQDTGGQPQHF,TGTGCCAGCAGCCAAGATACAGGGGGACAGCCCCAGCATTTT
TRBJ2-5,TRBD2,few,TRBV5-6,CASSLGGSKKTQYF,TGTGCCAGCAGCTTGGGCGGGAGTAAAAAGACCCAGTACTTC
TRBJ2-3,TRBD2,-,TRBV9,CASSVSGGGTDTQYF,TGTGCCAGCAGCGTCAGCGGGGGAGGGACAGATACGCAGTATTTT
TRBJ2-3,-,-,TRBV4-3,CASSQEGGAIDTQYF,TGCGCCAGCAGCCAAGAAGGAGGGGCGATAGATACGCAGTATTTT
TRBJ2-5,-,many,TRBV3-1,CASSQVGLKATQYF,TGTGCCAGCAGCCAAGTGGGACTCAAAGCGACCCAGTACTTC
TRBJ2-1,-,many,TRBV5-4,CASSPDYNEQFF,TGTGCCAGCAGCCCGGATTACAATGAGCAGTTCTTC
TRBJ1-2,-,-,TRBV5-4,CASSFKGDYGYTF,TGTGCCAGCAGCTTCAAGGGGGACTATGGCTACACCTTC
TRBJ2-7,TRBD2,few,TRBV2,CAQSGGSHEQYF,TGTGCTCAAAGCGGGGGATCCCACGAGCAGTACTTC
TRBJ2-3,TRBD2,-,TRBV10-3,CAISESAGGPSDTQYF,TGTGCCATCAGTGAGTCGGCGGGGGGTCCCTCAGATACGCAGTATTTT
TRBJ1-4,-,-,TRBV4-2,CASSQETGTKNEKLFF,TGTGCCAGCAGCCAGGAAACAGGGACCAAGAATGAAAAACTGTTTTTT
TRBJ2-7,TRBD2,-,TRBV7-2,CASSKRLAGGSEQYF,TGTGCCAGCAGCAAAAGACTAGCGGGGGGCTCCGAGCAGTACTTC
TRBJ1-6,-,few,TRBV13,CASSQTVNSPLHF,TGTGCCAGCAGTCAAACAGTAAATTCACCCCTCCACTTT
TRBJ2-7,TRBD1,-,TRBV18,CASSPPQTGRYEQYF,TGTGCCAGCTCACCACCTCAGACAGGGCGCTACGAGCAGTACTTC
TRBJ1-6,TRBD1,-,TRBV4-3,CASSQVPGGISPLHF,TGCGCCAGCAGCCAAGTGCCAGGGGGGATATCACCCCTCCACTTT
TRBJ1-2,-,-,TRBV6-1,CASSGLQGLEGYTF,TGTGCCAGCAGTGGTTTACAGGGCCTGGAGGGCTACACCTTC
TRBJ2-2,-,-,TRBV7-9,CASSWNRGTLAGELFF,TGTGCCAGCAGCTGGAACCGGGGAACTCTGGCCGGGGAGCTGTTTTTT
TRBJ2-5,TRBD2,-,TRBV3-1,CASSTRSGEETQYF,TGTGCCAGCAGTACCCGTAGCGGGGAAGAGACCCAGTACTTC
TRBJ1-2,-,-,TRBV29-1,CSVENRDRPNYGYTF,TGCAGCGTTGAAAACCGGGACCGACCTAACTATGGCTACACCTTC
TRBJ2-2,-,many,TRBV2,CASSEQGQGSGELFF,TGTGCCAGCAGTGAACAGGGCCAGGGGTCCGGGGAGCTGTTTTTT
TRBJ2-2,-,few,TRBV12-3/TRBV12-4,CASSSRVNTGELFF,TGTGCCAGCAGTTCCAGGGTCAACACCGGGGAGCTGTTTTTT
TRBJ2-1,TRBD1,few,TRBV7-2,CASSLSYSPGQGVF,TGTGCCAGCAGCTTATCATACTCCCCGGGACAGGGGGTCTTC
TRBJ2-1,-,many,TRBV6-2/TRBV6-3,CASSQGNEQFF,TGTGCCAGCAGCCAAGGCAATGAGCAGTTCTTC
TRBJ2-3,-,many,TRBV4-1,CASSHSGRTDTQYF,TGCGCCAGCAGCCACTCTGGACGCACAGATACGCAGTATTTT
TRBJ2-2,-,many,TRBV11-3,CASSLVPNTGELFF,TGTGCCAGCAGCTTGGTTCCCAACACCGGGGAGCTTTTTTTT
TRBJ1-1,-,-,TRBV5-1,CASSMGNPSEAFF,TGCGCCAGCAGCATGGGGAATCCCTCTGAAGCTTTCTTT
TRBJ2-3,-,-,TRBV24-1,CATSDGTLPQYF,TGTGCCACCAGTGACGGTACCCTGCCGCAGTATTTT
TRBJ2-1,-,-,TRBV6-2/TRBV6-3,CASSYWGSSYNEQFF,TGTGCCAGCAGTTACTGGGGGAGCTCCTACAATGAGCAGTTCTTC
TRBJ2-3,-,few,TRBV20-1,CSARPWFSGATDTQYF,TGCAGTGCTAGACCCTGGTTTTCGGGGGCCACAGATACGCAGTATTTT
TRBJ2-3,-,-,TRBV5-1,CASSFKVSPSTDTQYF,TGCGCCAGCAGCTTCAAGGTTTCTCCTAGCACAGATACGCAGTATTTT
TRBJ2-2,-,many,TRBV18,CASSPIRGQNTGELFF,TGTGCCAGCTCACCAATCAGGGGTCAAAACACCGGGGAGCTGTTTTTT
TRBJ2-5,-,-,TRBV27,CASNEGPEETQYF,TGTGCCAGCAATGAGGGCCCGGAGGAGACCCAGTACTTC
TRBJ2-7,-,few,TRBV21-1,CASSKVRASGVPCSYEQYF,TGTGCCAGCAGCAAAGTACGAGCTAGCGGGGTACCTTGCTCCTACGAGCAGTACTTC
TRBJ2-1,-,-,TRBV10-3,CAISESRLAHEQFF,TGTGCCATCAGTGAGTCTAGGCTAGCCCATGAGCAGTTCTTC
TRBJ1-2,-,-,TRBV12-3/TRBV12-4,CASTRGRLSSGYTF,TGTGCCAGCACTCGAGGGAGGTTGTCATCTGGCTACACCTTC
TRBJ2-4,-,-,TRBV2,CASSVMDIQYF,TGTGCCAGCAGTGTCATGGACATTCAGTACTTC
TRBJ1-2,-,few,TRBV13,CASSRPLNGPHF,TGTGCCAGCAGCCGTCCTCTCAACGGGCCTCATTTC
TRBJ2-3,-,few,TRBV7-8,CASSLAGFTDTQYF,TGTGCCAGCAGCTTAGCGGGGTTCACAGATACGCAGTATTTT
TRBJ1-1,-,few,TRBV7-9,CASSSITFGQNEAFF,TGTGCCAGCAGCTCAATCACCTTCGGACAGAATGAAGCTTTCTTT
TRBJ2-3,-,-,TRBV25-1,CASSESRRTDTQYF,TGTGCCAGCAGTGAATCTCGGCGAACAGATACGCAGTATTTT
TRBJ1-1,TRBD1,few,TRBV10-2,CASMAGGGWNTEAFF,TGCGCCAGCATGGCAGGGGGGGGATGGAACACTGAAGCTTTCTTT
TRBJ2-1,-,-,TRBV12-3/TRBV12-4,CASSQNIEQFF,TGTGCCAGCAGTCAAAACATTGAGCAGTTCTTC
TRBJ1-5,-,-,TRBV12-3/TRBV12-4,CASTVGGNQPQHF,TGTGCCAGCACCGTGGGGGGCAATCAGCCCCAGCATTTT
TRBJ2-3,-,-,TRBV5-1,CASSLERNTQYF,TGCGCCAGCAGCTTGGAGAGAAATACGCAGTATTTT
TRBJ1-4,-,few,TRBV5-4,CASSPRDGRNEKLFF,TGTGCCAGCAGCCCCCGGGACGGCCGAAATGAAAAACTGTTTTTT
TRBJ1-5,-,-,TRBV12-3/TRBV12-4,CASSLFSQRGQPQHF,TGTGCCAGCAGTTTATTCTCCCAGCGGGGACAGCCCCAGCATTTT
TRBJ1-1,TRBD1,few,TRBV6-5,CASSTQGDFTEAFF,TGTGCCAGCAGTACACAGGGGGACTTCACTGAAGCTTTCTTT
TRBJ1-5,TRBD1,many,TRBV7-8,CASSPGTGANQPQHF,TGTGCCAGCAGCCCAGGGACAGGGGCCAATCAGCCCCAGCATTTT
TRBJ1-1,-,-,TRBV11-3,CASSPGTREAAFF,TGTGCCAGCAGCCCCGGAACGCGGGAGGCAGCTTTCTTT